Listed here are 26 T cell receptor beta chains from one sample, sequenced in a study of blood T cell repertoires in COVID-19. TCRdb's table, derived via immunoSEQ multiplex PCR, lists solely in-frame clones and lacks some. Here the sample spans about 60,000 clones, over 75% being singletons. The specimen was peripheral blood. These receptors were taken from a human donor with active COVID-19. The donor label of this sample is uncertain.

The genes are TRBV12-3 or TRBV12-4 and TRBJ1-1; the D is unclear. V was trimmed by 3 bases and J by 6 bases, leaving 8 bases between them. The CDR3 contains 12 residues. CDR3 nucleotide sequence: TGTGCCAGCAGTTTGGTTCGGGCTGAAGCTTTCTTT. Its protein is CASSLVRAEAFF.

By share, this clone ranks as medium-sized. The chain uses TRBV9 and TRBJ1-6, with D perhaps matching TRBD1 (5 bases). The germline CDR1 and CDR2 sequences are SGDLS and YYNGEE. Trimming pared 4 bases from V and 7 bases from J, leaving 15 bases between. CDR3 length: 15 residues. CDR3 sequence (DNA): TGTGCCAGCAGCACCGGGGGGAGCTGGAATTCACCCCTCCACTTT. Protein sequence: CASSTGGSWNSPLHF.

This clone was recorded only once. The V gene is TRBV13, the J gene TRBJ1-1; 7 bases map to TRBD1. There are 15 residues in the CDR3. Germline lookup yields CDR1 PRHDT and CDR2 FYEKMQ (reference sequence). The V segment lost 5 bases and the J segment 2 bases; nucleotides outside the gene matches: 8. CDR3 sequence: CASSPNRGSNTEAFF. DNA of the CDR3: TGTGCCAGCAGCCCTAACAGGGGATCCAACACTGAAGCTTTCTTT.

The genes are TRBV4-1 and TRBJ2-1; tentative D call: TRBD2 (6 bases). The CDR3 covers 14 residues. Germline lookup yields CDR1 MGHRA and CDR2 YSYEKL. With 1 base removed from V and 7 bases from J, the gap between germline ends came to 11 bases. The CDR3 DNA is TGCGCCAGCAGCCAAGCTCTTGGGGGGAATGAGCAGTTCTTC. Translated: CASSQALGGNEQFF.

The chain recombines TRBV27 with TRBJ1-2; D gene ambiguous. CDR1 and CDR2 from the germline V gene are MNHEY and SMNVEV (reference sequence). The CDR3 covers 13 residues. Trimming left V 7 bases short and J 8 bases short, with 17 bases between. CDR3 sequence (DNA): TGTGCCAGCATGCGACTTGGTTCGCGGGGCTACACCTTC. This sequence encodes CASMRLGSRGYTF.

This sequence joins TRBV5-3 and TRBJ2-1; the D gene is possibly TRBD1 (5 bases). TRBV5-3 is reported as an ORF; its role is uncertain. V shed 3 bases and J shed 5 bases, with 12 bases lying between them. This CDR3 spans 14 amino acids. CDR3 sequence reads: CARSYVGADNEQFF. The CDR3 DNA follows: TGTGCCAGAAGCTATGTAGGGGCCGACAATGAGCAGTTCTTC.

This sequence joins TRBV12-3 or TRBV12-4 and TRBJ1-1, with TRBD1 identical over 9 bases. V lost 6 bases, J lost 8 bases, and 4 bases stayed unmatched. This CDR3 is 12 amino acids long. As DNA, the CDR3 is TGTGCCAGCAGCTTCGGGACAGGGGAAGCTTTCTTT. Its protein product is CASSFGTGEAFF.

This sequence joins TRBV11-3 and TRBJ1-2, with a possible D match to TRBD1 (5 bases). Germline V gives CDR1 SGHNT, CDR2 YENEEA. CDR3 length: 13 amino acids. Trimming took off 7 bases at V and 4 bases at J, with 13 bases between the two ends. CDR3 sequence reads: CASTVPGCYGYTF. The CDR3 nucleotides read TGTGCCAGCACCGTTCCAGGGTGCTATGGCTACACCTTC.

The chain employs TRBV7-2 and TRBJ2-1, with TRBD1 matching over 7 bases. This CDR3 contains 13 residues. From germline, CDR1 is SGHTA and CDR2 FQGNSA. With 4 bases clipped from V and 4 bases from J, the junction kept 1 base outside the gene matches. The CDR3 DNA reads TGTGCCAGCAGCTCGACAGGGTACAATGAGCAGTTCTTC. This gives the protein CASSSTGYNEQFF.

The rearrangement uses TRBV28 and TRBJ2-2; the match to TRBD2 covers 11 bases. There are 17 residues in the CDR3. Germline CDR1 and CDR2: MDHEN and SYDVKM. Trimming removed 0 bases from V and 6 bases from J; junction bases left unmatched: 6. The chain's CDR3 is CASSLWGLAEGPGELFF. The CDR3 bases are TGTGCCAGCAGTTTATGGGGACTAGCGGAGGGTCCCGGGGAGCTGTTTTTT.

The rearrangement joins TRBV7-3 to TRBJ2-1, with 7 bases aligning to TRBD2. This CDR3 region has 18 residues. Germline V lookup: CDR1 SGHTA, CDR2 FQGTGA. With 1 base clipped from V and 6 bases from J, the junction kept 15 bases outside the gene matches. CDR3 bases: TGTGCCAGCAGCTTAAACAGCGGTCCCCCTTGGGAGGGCAATGAGCAGTTCTTC. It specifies CASSLNSGPPWEGNEQFF.

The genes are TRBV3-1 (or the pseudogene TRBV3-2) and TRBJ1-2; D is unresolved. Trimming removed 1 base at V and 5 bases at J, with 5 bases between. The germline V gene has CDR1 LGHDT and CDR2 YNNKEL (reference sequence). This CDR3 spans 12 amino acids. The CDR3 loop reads CASSQALYGYTF. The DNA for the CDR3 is TGTGCCAGCAGCCAAGCCCTATATGGCTACACCTTC.

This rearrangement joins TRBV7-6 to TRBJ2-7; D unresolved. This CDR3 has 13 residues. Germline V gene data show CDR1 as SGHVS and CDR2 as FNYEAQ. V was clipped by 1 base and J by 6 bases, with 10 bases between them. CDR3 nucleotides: TGTGCCAGCAGCTTAGAATCAGGTTCCGAGCAGTACGTC. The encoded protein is CASSLESGSEQYV.

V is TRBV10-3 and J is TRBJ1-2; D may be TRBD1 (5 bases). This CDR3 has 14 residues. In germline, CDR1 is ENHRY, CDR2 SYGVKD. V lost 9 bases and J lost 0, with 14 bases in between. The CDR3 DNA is TGTGCCATACCGGACATGGCCTCTAACTATGGCTACACCTTC. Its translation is CAIPDMASNYGYTF.

In DNA form, the CDR3 reads TGTGCCAGCAGCGAAACCGGGACTTTCTCGGATACGCAGTATTTT. This sequence encodes CASSETGTFSDTQYF. V usage is TRBV9 and J usage is TRBJ2-3, with D tentatively TRBD2 (6 bases). CDR3 size: 15 residues. V lost 3 bases and J lost 6, with 17 bases in between. The germline gives CDR1 SGDLS, CDR2 YYNGEE.

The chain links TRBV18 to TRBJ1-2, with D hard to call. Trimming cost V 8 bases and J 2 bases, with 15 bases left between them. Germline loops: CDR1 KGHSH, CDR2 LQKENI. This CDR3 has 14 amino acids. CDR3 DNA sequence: TGTGCCAGCCGCGATAGAGGGCGGAACTATGGCTACACCTTC. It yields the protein CASRDRGRNYGYTF.

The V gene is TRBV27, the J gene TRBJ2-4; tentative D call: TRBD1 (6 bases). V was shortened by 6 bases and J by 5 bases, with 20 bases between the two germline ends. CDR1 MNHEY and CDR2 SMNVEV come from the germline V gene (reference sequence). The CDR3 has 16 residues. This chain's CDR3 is CASSPGLAGDENIQYF. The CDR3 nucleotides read TGTGCCAGCAGCCCCGGCCTGGCAGGGGATGAAAACATTCAGTACTTC.

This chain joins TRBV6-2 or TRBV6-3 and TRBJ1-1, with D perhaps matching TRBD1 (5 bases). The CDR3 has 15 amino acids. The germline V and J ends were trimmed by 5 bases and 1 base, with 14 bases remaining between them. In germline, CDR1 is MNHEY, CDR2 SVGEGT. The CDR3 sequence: CASSRIGTPNTEAFF. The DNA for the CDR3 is TGTGCCAGCAGTCGGATCGGGACTCCGAACACTGAAGCTTTCTTT.

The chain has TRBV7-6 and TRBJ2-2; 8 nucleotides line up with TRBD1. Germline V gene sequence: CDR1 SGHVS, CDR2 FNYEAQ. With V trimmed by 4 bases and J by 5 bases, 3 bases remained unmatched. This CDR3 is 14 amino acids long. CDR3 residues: CASSSGQGTGELFF. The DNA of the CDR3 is TGTGCCAGCAGCTCCGGACAGGGAACCGGGGAGCTGTTTTTT.

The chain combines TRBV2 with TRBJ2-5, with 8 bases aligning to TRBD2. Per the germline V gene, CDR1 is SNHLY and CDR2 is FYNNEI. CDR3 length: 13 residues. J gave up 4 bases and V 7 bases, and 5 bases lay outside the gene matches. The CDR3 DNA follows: TGTGCCAGCACGGGGGGGGACGGAGAGACCCAGTACTTC. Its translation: CASTGGDGETQYF. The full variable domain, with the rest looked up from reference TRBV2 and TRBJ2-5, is EPEVTQTPSHQVTQMGQEVILRCVPISNHLYFYWYRQILGQKVEFLVSFYNNEISEKSEIFDDQFSVERPDGSNFTLKIRSTKLEDSAMYFCASTGGDGETQYFGPGTRLLVL.

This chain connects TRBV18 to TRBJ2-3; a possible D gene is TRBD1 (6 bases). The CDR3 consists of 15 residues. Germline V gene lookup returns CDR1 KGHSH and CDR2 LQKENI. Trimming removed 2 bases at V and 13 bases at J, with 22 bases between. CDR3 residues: CASSPWDQGTLKEYF. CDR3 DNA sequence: TGTGCCAGCTCACCATGGGACCAGGGGACCCTCAAAGAGTATTTT.

CDR3 protein: CASTNLEGYGYTF. CDR3 DNA sequence: TGTGCCAGCACCAACTTGGAGGGCTATGGCTACACCTTC. J is TRBJ1-2 and V is TRBV5-4; D is undetermined. The germline V gene encodes CDR1 SGHNT and CDR2 YYREEE (reference sequence). V was clipped by 6 bases and J by 4 bases, with 13 bases between them. There are 13 residues in the CDR3.

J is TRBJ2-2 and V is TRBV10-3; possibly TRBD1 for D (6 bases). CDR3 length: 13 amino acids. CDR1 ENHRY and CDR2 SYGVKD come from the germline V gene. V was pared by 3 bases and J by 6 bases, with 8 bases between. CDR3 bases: TGTGCCATCAGTGAAGGGGGTTCCGGGGAGCTGTTTTTT. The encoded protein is CAISEGGSGELFF.

The CDR3 region is CASSRILAGLNEQFF. The CDR3 DNA reads as TGTGCCAGCAGTCGTATACTAGCGGGGCTCAATGAGCAGTTCTTC. J is TRBJ2-1 and V is TRBV9; 10 bases match TRBD2. V lost 5 bases, J lost 6 bases, and 8 bases stayed unmatched. CDR1 is SGDLS, CDR2 YYNGEE, per germline. The CDR3 sequence is 15 residues long.

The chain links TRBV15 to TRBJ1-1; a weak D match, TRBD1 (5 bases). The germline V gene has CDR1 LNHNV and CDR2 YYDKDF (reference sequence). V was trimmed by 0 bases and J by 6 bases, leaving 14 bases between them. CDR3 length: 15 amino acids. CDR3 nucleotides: TGTGCCACCAGCAGAGAGAGTCTGGGGCTCGCTGAAGCTTTCTTT. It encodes CATSRESLGLAEAFF.

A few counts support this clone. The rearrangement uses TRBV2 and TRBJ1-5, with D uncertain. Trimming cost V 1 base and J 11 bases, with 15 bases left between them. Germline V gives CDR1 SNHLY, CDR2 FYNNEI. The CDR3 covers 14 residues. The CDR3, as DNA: TGTGCCAGCAGTGAAGTTCCTACTCACGGGGCCCAGCATTTT. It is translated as CASSEVPTHGAQHF.